These T cell receptor beta chains were read from a single sample in a study of glioma-infiltrating T cells. MiXCR was run by TCRdb on the multiplex PCR reads, yielding one entry per CDR3 protein. The sample shows over 140,000 distinct CDR3 sequences, about 39% of them seen only once. The source material was glioma tissue, nonneoplastic brain tissue, or PBMCs (not recorded which). These receptors came from a human donor with low-grade glioma or glioblastoma, undergoing nonglioma brain surgery, or in good health (not recorded which). Both conserved end residues are part of each CDR3. The D gene is left open where the match is weak. The size field is filled for only some rows; it gives once, few, many or a size class.

>once|.|TRBJ2-7|TRBV28
TGTGCCAGTACTATGCAGCACGAGCAGTACTTC
CASTMQHEQYF
>.|.|TRBJ2-3|TRBV11-1
TGTGCCAGCAGCCCCGAGGCCAGACCCACAGATACGCAGTATTTT
CASSPEARPTDTQYF
>few|TRBD2|TRBJ2-5|TRBV20-1
TGCAGTGCAGTCCGGGGGGGCCGCGAGACCCAGTACTTC
CSAVRGGRETQYF
>few|.|TRBJ2-5|TRBV7-2
TGTGCCAGCAGCTCCCAGGGTGGACACCAAGAGACCCAGTACTTC
CASSSQGGHQETQYF
>few|TRBD1|TRBJ1-1|TRBV6-2/TRBV6-3
TGTGCCAGCAGTTACATACAGGGGAGCACTGAAGCTTTCTTT
CASSYIQGSTEAFF
>.|.|TRBJ1-5|TRBV20-1
TGCAGTGCTAACAACTTCCTACAAGGAAATAGCAATCAGCCCCAGCATTTT
CSANNFLQGNSNQPQHF
>.|.|TRBJ1-6|TRBV20-1
TGCAGTGCCCTGGGAGGGCACCACTATAATTCACCCCTCCACTTT
CSALGGHHYNSPLHF
>few|TRBD2|TRBJ2-1|TRBV6-1
TGTGCCAGCAGTTTAGCTAGCGGCCACAATGAGCAGTTCTTC
CASSLASGHNEQFF
>many|TRBD2|TRBJ2-1|TRBV7-2
TGTGCCAGCAGCTTAGGCGGGGGATGGAATGAGCAGTTCTTC
CASSLGGGWNEQFF
>.|.|TRBJ1-6|TRBV5-6
TGTGCCAGCAGCCTGATGGGGAATTCACCCCTCCACTTT
CASSLMGNSPLHF
>many|.|TRBJ1-2|TRBV20-1
TGCAGTGCTCCCGGTAGGGACGGCTACACCTTC
CSAPGRDGYTF
>.|.|TRBJ2-3|TRBV6-2/TRBV6-3
TGTGCCAGCAGACGGGTGGAAACAGATACGCAGTATTTT
CASRRVETDTQYF
>.|TRBD2|TRBJ2-7|TRBV7-8
TGTGCCAGCAGTTCCGGGACTAGCGGCTCCTACGAGCAGTACTTC
CASSSGTSGSYEQYF
>.|TRBD1|TRBJ1-2|TRBV20-1
TGCAGTGCTCACTATAAGCTCGGGACAGGGGTTGGCTACACCTTC
CSAHYKLGTGVGYTF
>.|TRBD1|TRBJ1-2|TRBV28
TGTGCCAGCAGCTACCGGGACAGGCACAACTATGGCTACACCTTC
CASSYRDRHNYGYTF
>.|TRBD1|TRBJ2-3|TRBV7-2
TGTGCCAGCACGGGACAGGGGTATGCAGATACGCAGTATTTT
CASTGQGYADTQYF
>.|.|TRBJ1-4|TRBV27
TGCGCCAGCAGTGCCGCCCTTTCGCGAGGTGAAAAACTGTATTTT
CASSAALSRGEKLYF
>few|.|TRBJ1-2|TRBV7-9
TGTGCCAGCAGCTCCGGGGGGAGCACCGCTAACTATGGCTACACCTTC
CASSSGGSTANYGYTF
>.|TRBD1|TRBJ2-3|TRBV6-2/TRBV6-3
TGTGCCAGCAGTCATCGCAGGACAGGGCCGAAAGATACGCAGTATTTT
CASSHRRTGPKDTQYF
>few|TRBD1|TRBJ2-7|TRBV20-1
TGCAGTGCTGAAGACAGGGTCTACGAGCAGTACTTC
CSAEDRVYEQYF
>.|.|TRBJ1-2|TRBV11-1
TGTGCCAGCAGAGACAACCACTATGGCTACACCTTC
CASRDNHYGYTF
>.|.|TRBJ1-1|TRBV12-3/TRBV12-4
TGTGCCAGCCACAGGGCCACTTCTGAAGCTTTCTTT
CASHRATSEAFF
>few|.|TRBJ2-7|TRBV6-2/TRBV6-3
TGTGCCAGCAGTCAAACACGGAGCTCCTACGAGCAGTACTTC
CASSQTRSSYEQYF
>.|TRBD2|TRBJ2-3|TRBV4-1
TGCGCCAGCAGCCAAGATCCAGCGGGGGGGAATACGCAGTATTTT
CASSQDPAGGNTQYF
>.|TRBD2|TRBJ2-1|TRBV4-3
TGCGCCAGCAGCCAAGAAAGGCAGCCATACTGGGGGGGTGAGCAGTTCTTC
CASSQERQPYWGGEQFF
>few|TRBD2|TRBJ2-3|TRBV2
TGTGCCAGCCAGACTAGCGGGAGATACGCAGATACGCAGTATTTT
CASQTSGRYADTQYF
>few|.|TRBJ1-1|TRBV18
TGTGCCAGCTCACCAACCATGAACACTGAAGCTTTCTTT
CASSPTMNTEAFF
>few|.|TRBJ2-1|TRBV7-2
TGTGCCAGCAGCTTATCTCCAGCGGGTACTGAGCAGTTCTTC
CASSLSPAGTEQFF
>few|TRBD2|TRBJ2-1|TRBV20-1
TGCAGTGCACGTTTAGCGGGGGGAAAGTATAGCTCCTACAATGAGCAGTTCTTC
CSARLAGGKYSSYNEQFF
>.|.|TRBJ2-6|TRBV25-1
TGTGCCAGCAGTGAGTCTGGGGCCAACGTCCTGACTTTC
CASSESGANVLTF
>.|.|TRBJ1-1|TRBV27
TGTGCCAGCCGGATTGCTGGCCTGAACACTGAAGCTTTCTTT
CASRIAGLNTEAFF
>few|.|TRBJ2-5|TRBV2
TGTGCCAGCAGTCAAGACAGCGTTGAGACCCAGTACTTC
CASSQDSVETQYF
>.|TRBD2|TRBJ2-2|TRBV19
TGTGCCAGTAGTAGAGGACTAGCGGCAGCGAACACCGGGGAGCTGTTTTTT
CASSRGLAAANTGELFF
>.|TRBD2|TRBJ2-3|TRBV11-2
TGTGCCAGCAGCTATAGCGGGGAGGTAACAGATACGCAGTATTTT
CASSYSGEVTDTQYF
>.|TRBD1|TRBJ1-1|TRBV7-3
TGTGCCAGCAGCATCGGGACAGGCGCGAACACTGAAGCTTTCTTT
CASSIGTGANTEAFF
>.|.|TRBJ1-5|TRBV6-2/TRBV6-3
TGTGCCGGGGCGTGGAACTCCAATCAGCCCCAGCATTTT
CAGAWNSNQPQHF
>many|TRBD2|TRBJ2-3|TRBV27
TGTGCCAGCCTTAGCGGGAGGGCCGGGACAGATACGCAGTATTTT
CASLSGRAGTDTQYF
>.|.|TRBJ2-5|TRBV6-1
TGTGCCAGCATGGGAACTTACCAAGAGACCCAGTACTTC
CASMGTYQETQYF
>.|TRBD2|TRBJ2-3|TRBV20-1
TGCAGTGCTAGAGATACTAGCGGGAGGGCCTTCACAGATACGCAGTATTTT
CSARDTSGRAFTDTQYF
>.|.|TRBJ1-1|TRBV7-9
TGTGCCAGCAGCTTAGAGGGTTTAACTGAAGCTTTCTTT
CASSLEGLTEAFF
>many|TRBD2|TRBJ2-3|TRBV6-2/TRBV6-3
TGTGCCAGCAGTTACTCGAGCGGGGAACCAGATACGCAGTATTTT
CASSYSSGEPDTQYF
>.|.|TRBJ2-3|TRBV6-2/TRBV6-3
TGTGCTAGCAGTTCTGGGACCTCGAGCACAGATACGCAGTATTTT
CASSSGTSSTDTQYF
>few|.|TRBJ2-5|TRBV4-3
TGCGCCAGCAGCCGGACCTTCCAAGAGACCCAGTACTTC
CASSRTFQETQYF
>few|.|TRBJ2-3|TRBV6-1
TGTGCCAGCAGAATGGCCGGGGACACAGATACGCAGTATTTT
CASRMAGDTDTQYF
>.|.|TRBJ2-1|TRBV6-5
TGTGCCAGCAGTCCCCCCTGGGCCCTGACTAGTGGCAATGAGCAGTTCTTC
CASSPPWALTSGNEQFF
>.|TRBD2|TRBJ2-1|TRBV4-3
TGCGCCAGCAGCCGAGGAGTAGCGGGGAACAATGAGCAGTTCTTC
CASSRGVAGNNEQFF
>many|TRBD2|TRBJ2-1|TRBV27
TGTGCCAGCAGTTTCCTAGCGGGAGTTTTCAATGAGCAGTTCTTC
CASSFLAGVFNEQFF
>once|.|TRBJ2-7|TRBV11-2
TGTACCAGCAGTTGGGCAACCACCTACGAGCAGTACTTC
CTSSWATTYEQYF
>few|.|TRBJ1-5|TRBV7-2
TGTGCCAGCAGCTTAGGTTTTGCGGGCAATCAGCCCCAGCATTTT
CASSLGFAGNQPQHF
>.|.|TRBJ1-5|TRBV25-1
TGTGCCAGCAGTGAAATTGGTCAGCCCCAGCATTTT
CASSEIGQPQHF
>.|.|TRBJ1-2|TRBV4-1
TGCGCCAGCAGCCAAGTGACGAGCGGCTACACCTTC
CASSQVTSGYTF
>.|TRBD2|TRBJ2-5|TRBV7-2
TGTGCCAGCAGCTTAGCCGGACTAGCCTCTAGGGTCCAGTACTTC
CASSLAGLASRVQYF
>many|TRBD2|TRBJ2-1|TRBV27
TGTGCCAGCAGTTTAGGGACTAGCCCGTACAATGAGCAGTTCTTC
CASSLGTSPYNEQFF